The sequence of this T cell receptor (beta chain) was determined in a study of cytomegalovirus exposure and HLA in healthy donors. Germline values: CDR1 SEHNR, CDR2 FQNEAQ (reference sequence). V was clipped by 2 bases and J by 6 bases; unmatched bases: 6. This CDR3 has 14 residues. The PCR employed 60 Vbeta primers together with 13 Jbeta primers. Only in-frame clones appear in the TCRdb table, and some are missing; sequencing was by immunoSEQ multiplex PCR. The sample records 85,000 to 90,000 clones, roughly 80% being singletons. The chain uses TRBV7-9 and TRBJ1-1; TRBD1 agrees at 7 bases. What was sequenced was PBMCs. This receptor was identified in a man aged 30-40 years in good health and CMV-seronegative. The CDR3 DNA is TGTGCCAGCAGCTTACAAACAGGGGCGGCTGAAGCTTTCTTT. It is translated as CASSLQTGAAEAFF. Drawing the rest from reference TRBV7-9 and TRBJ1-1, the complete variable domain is DTGVSQNPRHKITKRGQNVTFRCDPISEHNRLYWYRQTLGQGPEFLTYFQNEAQLEKSRLLSDRFSAERPKGSFSTLEIQRTEQGDSAMYLCASSLQTGAAEAFFGQGTRLTVV.